Sequencing of this T cell receptor beta chain was carried out in a study of T cells in Graves' hyperthyroidism and ophthalmopathy. Germline loops: CDR1 MNHNS, CDR2 SASEGT. CDR3 size: 14 residues. V lost 5 bases and J 12 bases, leaving 17 bases between the germline ends. Inclusion characteristics of ophthalmopathy patients comprised a Clinical Activity Score of at least 3, a NOSPECS grade of at least 4, and duration under 3 months. Researchers barred patients who had uncontrolled infection, other autoimmune disease, pregnancy or lactation. What was amplified from RNA transcripts were TCR beta CDR3 regions. First-round RT-PCR of the TCR CDR3 relied on the HTBI primer set. TCRdb redid the calling of the multiplex PCR reads with MiXCR, one entry per CDR3 protein. The sample comprises over 400,000 distinct CDR3 sequences, roughly 14% of which are singletons, and about 12% rests with the top ten. This clonotype has a count of ten or more.

This TCR was recovered from a man between 18 and 29 years old with Graves' ophthalmopathy. The V gene is TRBV6-1, the J gene TRBJ1-6; a weak D match, TRBD1 (5 bases). The sample taken for sequencing was blood. This CDR3 is CASSSEQGGLPLHF. For the CDR3, the DNA is TGTGCCAGCAGTTCGGAGCAGGGTGGGTTACCCCTCCACTTT.